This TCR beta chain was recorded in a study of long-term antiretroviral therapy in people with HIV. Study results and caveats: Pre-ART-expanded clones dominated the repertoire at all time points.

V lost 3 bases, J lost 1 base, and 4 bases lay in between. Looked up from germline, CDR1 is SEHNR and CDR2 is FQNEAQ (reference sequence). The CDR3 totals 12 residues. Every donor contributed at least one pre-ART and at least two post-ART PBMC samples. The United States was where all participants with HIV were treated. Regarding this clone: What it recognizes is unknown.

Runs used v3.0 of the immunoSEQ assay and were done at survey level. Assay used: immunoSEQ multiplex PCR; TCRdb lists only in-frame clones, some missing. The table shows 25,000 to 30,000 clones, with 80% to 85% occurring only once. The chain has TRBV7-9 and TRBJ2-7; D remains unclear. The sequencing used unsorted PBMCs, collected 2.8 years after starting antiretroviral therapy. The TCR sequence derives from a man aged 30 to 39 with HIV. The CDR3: CASSFGSYEQYF. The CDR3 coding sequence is TGTGCCAGCAGCTTTGGTTCCTACGAGCAGTACTTC.